This is a list of T cell receptor beta chains from one sample in a study of T cell responses to AZD1222 COVID-19 vaccine. Generated by immunoSEQ multiplex PCR, the TCRdb table keeps only in-frame clones and is missing some. The sample has about 100,000 clones, about 86% seen once. The sample was peripheral blood, taken on day 0 of AZD1222 vaccination. The origin of the receptors is an adult in good health. The CDR3 runs from the conserved cysteine through the conserved F or W. Each record gives: CDR3 protein, CDR3 DNA, J gene, clone size, V gene, D gene. D genes are given only for firm matches. The size of a clone is reported for some rows only, either as once, few or many, or as a class for expanded clones.

CASSESGQGAFGNTIYF,TGTGCCAGCAGTGAATCGGGACAGGGGGCGTTTGGAAACACCATATATTTT,TRBJ1-3,-,TRBV6-1,TRBD1
CSVRTGKGYTF,TGCAGCGTCCGGACAGGGAAAGGCTACACCTTC,TRBJ1-2,-,TRBV29-1,TRBD1
CASSGGQDSEQYF,TGCGCCAGCAGTGGGGGACAGGATAGCGAGCAGTACTTC,TRBJ2-7,-,TRBV10-1,TRBD1
CAWTGGVYEQYF,TGTGCCTGGACAGGGGGGGTGTACGAGCAGTACTTC,TRBJ2-7,-,TRBV30,-
CASSPPNRGAGDTQYF,TGTGCCAGCTCACCGCCCAATCGGGGGGCGGGAGATACGCAGTATTTT,TRBJ2-3,-,TRBV18,-
CASSRQPEGSPLHF,TGTGCCAGCAGCCGACAGCCGGAGGGGTCACCCCTCCACTTT,TRBJ1-6,-,TRBV3-1/TRBV3-2,-
CASSGIAGEIQETQYF,TGTGCCAGCAGCGGGATAGCGGGAGAGATTCAAGAGACCCAGTACTTC,TRBJ2-5,-,TRBV2,TRBD2
CASSFQRGPNDWNEQYF,TGTGCCAGCAGCTTCCAAAGGGGGCCAAACGACTGGAACGAGCAGTACTTC,TRBJ2-7,-,TRBV7-9,TRBD1
CASSYSNPGQGFEQYF,TGTGCCAGCAGTTACTCCAATCCGGGACAGGGGTTCGAGCAGTACTTC,TRBJ2-7,-,TRBV6-5,TRBD1
CASSIGWGSGGPNEKLFF,TGTGCCAGTAGTATCGGATGGGGGAGTGGGGGCCCTAATGAAAAACTGTTTTTT,TRBJ1-4,-,TRBV19,-
CSVGLPDQPQHF,TGCAGCGTTGGATTACCGGATCAGCCCCAGCATTTT,TRBJ1-5,once,TRBV29-1,-
CATSDLRLRNEQFF,TGTGCCACCAGTGATTTGCGACTAAGGAATGAGCAGTTCTTC,TRBJ2-1,once,TRBV24-1,-
CASREGGDYGYTF,TGCGCCAGCAGGGAGGGAGGCGACTATGGCTACACCTTC,TRBJ1-2,-,TRBV5-1,-
CASSWTPLNTEAFF,TGTGCCAGCAGTTGGACTCCCCTGAACACTGAAGCTTTCTTT,TRBJ1-1,once,TRBV27,-
CASSQGTSGRAGELFF,TGCGCCAGCAGCCAGGGGACTAGCGGGAGGGCCGGGGAGCTGTTTTTT,TRBJ2-2,-,TRBV4-3,TRBD2
CASSPGTGGSQPQHF,TGTGCCAGCTCACCGGGGACAGGAGGGAGTCAGCCCCAGCATTTT,TRBJ1-5,-,TRBV18,TRBD1
CASSQDNQPQHF,TGTGCCAGCAGCCAAGACAATCAGCCCCAGCATTTT,TRBJ1-5,-,TRBV7-9,-
CASSSEGLTEAFF,TGTGCCAGCAGCTCTGAGGGTCTTACTGAAGCTTTCTTT,TRBJ1-1,-,TRBV7-9,-
CASSESYYGYTF,TGCGCCAGCAGTGAGTCCTACTATGGCTACACCTTC,TRBJ1-2,-,TRBV10-2,-
CASSLGQGEGETQYF,TGTGCCAGCAGTTTGGGTCAGGGTGAAGGAGAGACCCAGTACTTC,TRBJ2-5,-,TRBV27,-
CASSPGVLNTEAFF,TGTGCCAGCTCACCAGGGGTGCTGAACACTGAAGCTTTCTTT,TRBJ1-1,-,TRBV18,-
CASSLELGISSPLHF,TGTGCCAGCAGCTTGGAGTTGGGGATCAGTTCACCCCTCCACTTT,TRBJ1-6,-,TRBV5-6,-
CASSQAQGGSTGELFF,TGTGCCAGCAGTCAAGCGCAGGGGGGAAGTACCGGGGAGCTGTTTTTT,TRBJ2-2,-,TRBV6-1,-
CASSEIAGTQYF,TGTGCCAGCAGTGAGATAGCAGGGACGCAGTATTTT,TRBJ2-3,-,TRBV6-1,-
CASSVLPLRDYGYTF,TGTGCCAGCAGTGTTTTGCCCCTACGAGACTATGGCTACACCTTC,TRBJ1-2,-,TRBV27,-
CSVVTQGGGTEAFF,TGCAGCGTTGTTACTCAGGGCGGGGGCACTGAAGCTTTCTTT,TRBJ1-1,-,TRBV29-1,-
CASRGAAAGNEKLFF,TGTGCCAGCAGGGGCGCAGCCGCGGGTAATGAAAAACTGTTTTTT,TRBJ1-4,-,TRBV27,-
CASSSIDGEQYF,TGTGCCAGCAGCTCGATTGACGGCGAGCAGTACTTC,TRBJ2-7,-,TRBV5-8,-
CAISDLGVNTGELFF,TGTGCCATCAGTGATCTGGGAGTAAATACCGGGGAGCTGTTTTTT,TRBJ2-2,-,TRBV10-3,-